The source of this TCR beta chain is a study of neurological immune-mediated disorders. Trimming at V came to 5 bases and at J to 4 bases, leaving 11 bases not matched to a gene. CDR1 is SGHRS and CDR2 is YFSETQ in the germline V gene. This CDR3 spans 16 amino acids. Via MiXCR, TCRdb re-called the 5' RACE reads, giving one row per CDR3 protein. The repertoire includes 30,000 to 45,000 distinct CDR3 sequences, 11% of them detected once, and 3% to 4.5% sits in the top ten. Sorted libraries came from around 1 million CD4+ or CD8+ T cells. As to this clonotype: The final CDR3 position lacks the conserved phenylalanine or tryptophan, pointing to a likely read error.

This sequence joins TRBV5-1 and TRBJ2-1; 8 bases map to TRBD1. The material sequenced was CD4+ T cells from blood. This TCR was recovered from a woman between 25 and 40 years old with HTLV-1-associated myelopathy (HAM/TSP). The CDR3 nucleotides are TGCGCCAGCAGTTCCGACAGGGGCAGGTCATACAATGAGCAGTTCATC. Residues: CASSSDRGRSYNEQFI.